Shown below are 26 T cell receptor beta chains from a single sample sequenced in a study of CD8 T cells in Susac syndrome. The RNA, roughly 0.45 to 1 ug, was put through reverse transcription using random hexamers. A single record per CDR3 protein comes from TCRdb applying MiXCR to the immunoSEQ multiplex PCR reads. This sample yields 330,000 or so distinct CDR3 sequences, of which around 89% are seen a single time; approximately 0.18% belongs to the top ten. The specimen was CD8+ T cells from PBMCs. These receptors were taken from a human donor with multiple sclerosis.

This chain uses TRBV28 with TRBJ2-5, with TRBD2 matching 9 bases. Trimming at V came to 5 bases and at J to 5 bases, leaving 12 bases not matched to a gene. Germline V CDR1 and CDR2: MDHEN, SYDVKM. The length of the CDR3 is 16 residues. This CDR3 reads CASSPRLAEAEETQYF. CDR3 DNA: TGTGCCAGCAGTCCCAGACTAGCGGAGGCAGAGGAGACCCAGTACTTC.

As DNA, the CDR3 is TGCGCCAGCAGCCAAGAGATGGTGGAGGGCACTGAAGCTTTCTTT. It is translated as CASSQEMVEGTEAFF. The rearrangement uses TRBV4-1 and TRBJ1-1; D is uncertain. Between the trimmed V and J ends, which lost 0 bases and 4 bases, there was a span of 12 bases. The CDR3 loop spans 15 amino acids. Per germline, CDR1 MGHRA and CDR2 YSYEKL.

The V and J genes are TRBV11-3 and TRBJ1-2, with 11 positions matching TRBD1. The CDR3 is 14 residues long. The V gene end was trimmed by 5 bases and the J gene end by 7 bases; junction bases not matched to a gene: 6. Germline V CDR1 and CDR2: SGHNT, YENEEA. Here the CDR3 reads CASSPGQGAFGYTF. CDR3 sequence (DNA): TGTGCCAGCAGCCCCGGACAGGGGGCATTTGGCTACACCTTC. Based on the CDR3 plus reference TRBV11-3 and TRBJ1-2, the full variable domain is EAGVVQSPRYKIIEKKQPVAFWCNPISGHNTLYWYLQNLGQGPELLIRYENEEAVDDSQLPKDRFSAERLKGVDSTLKIQPAELGDSAVYLCASSPGQGAFGYTFGSGTRLTVV.

The rearrangement uses TRBV14 and TRBJ1-2; a possible D gene is TRBD1 (5 bases). The CDR3 has 14 residues. Germline CDR1 is SGHDN and CDR2 is FVKESK. Trimming shortened V by 1 base and J by 8 bases, and 14 bases separated the two germline ends. CDR3 sequence reads: CASSQVDQGGGYTF. CDR3 bases: TGTGCCAGCAGCCAAGTAGATCAGGGTGGAGGCTACACCTTC.

The CDR3 protein is CASARAGQAVFNYGYTF. The CDR3 region has the DNA TGTGCCAGCGCGCGCGCCGGACAGGCCGTTTTTAACTATGGCTACACCTTC. V is TRBV14 and J is TRBJ1-2, with TRBD1 identical over 7 bases. The V gene end was trimmed by 8 bases and the J gene end by 1 base; junction bases not matched to a gene: 16. Per germline, CDR1 SGHDN and CDR2 FVKESK. The CDR3 contains 17 residues.

The chain links TRBV7-6 to TRBJ2-7; either TRBD1 or TRBD2 may fit D (6 bases each). Trimming removed 3 bases at V and 5 bases at J, with 14 bases between. The CDR3 contains 14 residues. The germline V gene has CDR1 SGHVS and CDR2 FNYEAQ. Here the CDR3 DNA reads TGTGCCAGCAGCTTGACCCCGGGGGCCGACGAGCAGTACTTC. It is translated as CASSLTPGADEQYF.

The rearrangement uses TRBV7-8 and TRBJ1-5; D unclear. Trimming left V 1 base short and J 0 bases short, with 13 bases between. This CDR3 region has 17 residues. Germline V CDR1 and CDR2: SGHVS, FQNEAQ. The CDR3 sequence: CASSLDRLGNSNQPQHF. Written as DNA, the CDR3 is TGTGCCAGCAGCTTAGACAGACTGGGGAATAGCAATCAGCCCCAGCATTTT.

The chain couples TRBV27 to TRBJ1-6, with TRBD1 as a possible D gene (5 bases). From germline, CDR1 is MNHEY and CDR2 SMNVEV (reference sequence). The CDR3 contains 13 residues. Trimming took 5 bases from V and 14 from J, leaving 16 bases between them. The CDR3 nucleotides read TGTGCCAGCAGTCCACTGGGGCCCTTGGCCCTCCACTTT. Its protein product is CASSPLGPLALHF.

The V and J genes are TRBV7-3 and TRBJ2-2; no reliable D call. This CDR3 region has 14 residues. Germline V gene lookup returns CDR1 SGHTA and CDR2 FQGTGA. V was cut by 1 base and J by 2 bases, with 5 bases left in between. The CDR3 reads CASSLMGNTGELFF. Written as DNA, the CDR3 is TGTGCCAGCAGCTTAATGGGTAACACCGGGGAGCTGTTTTTT.

The chain uses TRBV4-3 and TRBJ2-3; 9 bases align to TRBD2. This CDR3 has 16 amino acids. V was pared by 1 base and J by 2 bases, with 4 bases of the junction left unmatched. In germline, CDR1 is LGHNA, CDR2 YSLEER. The CDR3 here is CASSQGGGGATDTQYF. As DNA, the CDR3 is TGCGCCAGCAGCCAAGGGGGCGGGGGGGCCACAGATACGCAGTATTTT.

The chain links TRBV7-3 to TRBJ2-6, with 10 bases identical to TRBD2. The CDR3 loop spans 18 amino acids. V was clipped by 5 bases and J by 2 bases; unmatched bases: 9. CDR1 is SGHTA, CDR2 FQGTGA, per germline. The DNA of the CDR3 is TGTGCCAGCAGCCCCTTGGTAGCGGGAGGACCTGGGGCCAACGTCCTGACTTTC. Its protein is CASSPLVAGGPGANVLTF.

As to this clonotype: Mismatch with germline at one junction end may stem from a read error. The CDR3 coding sequence is TGTGCCACGAGCGGGGGACTAGCGGATCAGAACACCAGGGAGCTGTTTTTT. Translated, it gives CATSGGLADQNTRELFF. The chain combines TRBV7-9 with TRBJ2-2; 11 nucleotides agree with TRBD2. The germline gives CDR1 SEHNR, CDR2 FQNEAQ (reference sequence). The CDR3 runs to 17 residues. The variable domain in full, with the rest retrieved from reference TRBV7-9 and TRBJ2-2, is DTGVSQNPRHKITKRGQNVTFRCDPISEHNRLYWYRQTLGQGPEFLTYFQNEAQLEKSRLLSDRFSAERPKGSFSTLEIQRTEQGDSAMYLCATSGGLADQNTRELFFGEGSRLTVL.

This clonotype has a handful of counts. J is TRBJ2-5 and V is TRBV4-1; D unresolved. This CDR3 contains 14 residues. Trimming shortened V by 0 bases and J by 5 bases, and 10 bases separated the two germline ends. CDR1 MGHRA and CDR2 YSYEKL come from the germline V gene. CDR3 coding DNA: TGCGCCAGCAGCCAAGAGGGGTTGGAGGAGACCCAGTACTTC. This sequence encodes CASSQEGLEETQYF.

The chain couples TRBV5-6 to TRBJ2-7; D is ambiguous. In germline, CDR1 is SGHDT, CDR2 YYEEEE. With 1 base removed from V and 3 bases from J, the gap between germline ends came to 8 bases. CDR3 length equals 13 residues. Here the CDR3 reads CASSLFQIYEQYF. The DNA of the CDR3 is TGTGCCAGCAGCTTGTTCCAGATCTACGAGCAGTACTTC. Full variable domain (missing parts from reference TRBV5-6 and TRBJ2-7): DAGVTQSPTHLIKTRGQQVTLRCSPKSGHDTVSWYQQALGQGPQFIFQYYEEEERQRGNFPDRFSGHQFPNYSSELNVNALLLGDSALYLCASSLFQIYEQYFGPGTRLTVT.

The chain carries TRBV30 and TRBJ2-7; maybe TRBD1 (6 bases). V was trimmed by 4 bases and J by 2 bases, leaving 18 bases between them. Germline-derived CDR1 and CDR2 are GTSNPN and SVGIG (reference sequence). This CDR3 is built from 15 residues. The CDR3 sequence is CAWNGGQLSTYEQYF. As DNA, the CDR3 is TGTGCCTGGAATGGCGGACAGCTAAGCACCTACGAGCAGTACTTC.

The V gene is TRBV5-6, the J gene TRBJ1-6; D is unclear. This CDR3 has 13 amino acids. The V end lost 0 bases, the J end lost 11 bases, and 9 bases lay between the germline ends. Germline V lookup: CDR1 SGHDT, CDR2 YYEEEE. This CDR3 is CASSLGVGAPLHF. CDR3 coding DNA: TGTGCCAGCAGCTTGGGTGTTGGGGCACCCCTCCACTTT. The variable domain in full, with the rest retrieved from reference TRBV5-6 and TRBJ1-6, is DAGVTQSPTHLIKTRGQQVTLRCSPKSGHDTVSWYQQALGQGPQFIFQYYEEEERQRGNFPDRFSGHQFPNYSSELNVNALLLGDSALYLCASSLGVGAPLHFGNGTRLTVT.

This rearrangement joins TRBV28 to TRBJ2-7, with D possibly being TRBD2 (6 bases). V was clipped by 10 bases and J by 1 base, with 23 bases between them. Germline loops: CDR1 MDHEN, CDR2 SYDVKM. CDR3 size: 16 residues. The CDR3 loop reads CAISRRRASGSYEQYF. For the CDR3, the DNA is TGTGCCATCTCGCGTCGGCGCGCAAGCGGGTCCTACGAGCAGTACTTC. Full variable domain (remainder filled in from reference TRBV28 and TRBJ2-7): DVKVTQSSRYLVKRTGEKVFLECVQDMDHENMFWYRQDPGLGLRLIYFSYDVKMKEKGDIPEGYSVSREKKERFSLILESASTNQTSMYLCAISRRRASGSYEQYFGPGTRLTVT.

The chain combines TRBV20-1 with TRBJ2-6, with D possibly called TRBD1 or TRBD2 (6 bases each). This CDR3 region has 17 residues. Germline CDR1 and CDR2: DFQATT and SNEGSKA (reference sequence). V shed 3 bases and J shed 2 bases, with 17 bases lying between them. CDR3 sequence (DNA): TGCAGTGCTAGTCGGGGGCCTGATCTTGCTGGGGCCAACGTCCTGACTTTC. This codes for CSASRGPDLAGANVLTF.

This chain joins TRBV24-1 and TRBJ2-7, with D perhaps matching TRBD1 (6 bases). CDR3 length equals 13 residues. V lost 10 bases, J lost 3 bases, and 15 bases lay in between. CDR1 and CDR2 (germline): KGHDR, SFDVKD. The CDR3 reads CATQGRNGYEQYF. The CDR3 DNA reads TGTGCCACTCAGGGGCGGAACGGCTACGAGCAGTACTTC.

This rearrangement joins TRBV27 to TRBJ2-1; the match to TRBD2 covers 8 bases. Germline trimming cut 3 bases from V and 7 bases from J; bases unmatched to any gene: 11. The germline gives CDR1 MNHEY, CDR2 SMNVEV (reference sequence). The length of the CDR3 is 16 residues. This CDR3 is CASSFLEGTRGNEQFF. The DNA of the CDR3 is TGTGCCAGCAGTTTTCTCGAAGGGACTAGGGGAAATGAGCAGTTCTTC.

The V call is TRBV5-6, the J call TRBJ1-5; 7 nucleotides align to TRBD1. This CDR3 comprises 15 residues. The V gene end was trimmed by 4 bases and the J gene end by 0 bases; junction bases not matched to a gene: 4. The germline V gene has CDR1 SGHDT and CDR2 YYEEEE. The chain's CDR3 is CASSRGQLSNQPQHF. CDR3 in DNA: TGTGCCAGCAGCCGGGGACAGCTTAGCAATCAGCCCCAGCATTTT. Variable domain in full (rest from reference TRBV5-6 and TRBJ1-5): DAGVTQSPTHLIKTRGQQVTLRCSPKSGHDTVSWYQQALGQGPQFIFQYYEEEERQRGNFPDRFSGHQFPNYSSELNVNALLLGDSALYLCASSRGQLSNQPQHFGDGTRLSIL.

The chain uses TRBV6-1 and TRBJ1-1; D unclear. Deletions cut 5 bases from V and 8 bases from J, with 15 bases between. This CDR3 contains 13 residues. Looked up from germline, CDR1 is MNHNS and CDR2 is SASEGT. The CDR3 reads CASSPLKGLEAFF. CDR3 DNA sequence: TGTGCCAGCAGTCCCCTGAAGGGCCTGGAAGCTTTCTTT.

This chain links TRBV28 with TRBJ1-2; TRBD1 is a possible D gene (5 bases). The germline CDR1 and CDR2 sequences are MDHEN and SYDVKM. The CDR3 has 13 residues. V was cut by 3 bases and J by 5 bases, with 10 bases left in between. The CDR3, as DNA: TGTGCCAGCAGTTTCGGGGCCACGTATGGCTACACCTTC. Its protein is CASSFGATYGYTF.

This chain connects TRBV4-3 to TRBJ1-2; 7 bases align to TRBD1. The germline V gene has CDR1 LGHNA and CDR2 YSLEER. The V and J ends lost 1 base and 5 bases, in that order; junction bases with no gene match: 22. This CDR3 is built from 20 residues. The CDR3 sequence is CASSQGGGGDMLPKGYGYTF. As DNA, the CDR3 is TGCGCCAGCAGCCAAGGAGGGGGCGGGGACATGTTACCGAAGGGGTATGGCTACACCTTC.

The rearrangement links TRBV10-3 to TRBJ1-2; perhaps TRBD1 as D (5 bases). Germline V gene data show CDR1 as ENHRY and CDR2 as SYGVKD. There are 11 residues in the CDR3. Trimming cost V 6 bases and J 8 bases, with 10 bases left between them. CDR3 sequence (DNA): TGTGCCATCAGCCCAGGGAGCGGCTACACCTTC. It specifies CAISPGSGYTF.

Details on this clonotype: One end of the junction fails to match germline, which may point to a read error. The chain has TRBV27 and TRBJ2-5; tentative D call: TRBD2 (6 bases). The CDR3 sequence is 16 residues long. CDR1 is MNHEY and CDR2 is SMNVEV in the germline V gene (reference sequence). The DNA for the CDR3 is TGTGCCAGCAGCTTATCGTCGGGGGTGCGGTGGGAGACCCAGTACTTC. It translates to CASSLSSGVRWETQYF.